The 26 T cell receptor beta chains given below trace back to one sample, sequenced in a study of blood T cell repertoires in COVID-19. Data came from immunoSEQ multiplex PCR; TCRdb stores just in-frame clones and leaves some out. Here the sample spans over 75,000 clones, approximately 91% being singletons. Sequencing was performed on peripheral blood. The origin of the receptors is an elderly woman with acute or convalescent COVID-19.

This chain links TRBV28 with TRBJ2-7, with 7 nucleotides matching TRBD1. V lost 6 bases to trimming and J lost 6 bases; unmatched junction nucleotides: 5. This CDR3 is 12 amino acids long. Germline lookup yields CDR1 MDHEN and CDR2 SYDVKM. CDR3 amino acids: CASSRAGGEQYF. DNA for the CDR3: TGTGCCAGCAGCCGAGCAGGGGGCGAGCAGTACTTC. Supplemented by reference TRBV28 and TRBJ2-7, the full variable domain reads DVKVTQSSRYLVKRTGEKVFLECVQDMDHENMFWYRQDPGLGLRLIYFSYDVKMKEKGDIPEGYSVSREKKERFSLILESASTNQTSMYLCASSRAGGEQYFGPGTRLTVT.

This clone was recorded once. The rearrangement uses TRBV5-8 and TRBJ1-2; 9 bases are shared with TRBD1. Trimming took 7 bases from V and 1 from J; bases not matched to a gene: 11. Germline CDR1 and CDR2: SGHTS and YDEGEE. This CDR3 is built from 16 residues. The DNA for the CDR3 is TGTGCCAGCGGGACACAGGGGGCGGTCAATAACTATGGCTACACCTTC. This codes for CASGTQGAVNNYGYTF.

The CDR3 DNA reads as TGTGCCAGCAGCTTGTCTTACAGGGCAGCAACTAATGAAAAACTGTTTTTT. Amino acids: CASSLSYRAATNEKLFF. The rearrangement uses TRBV5-6 and TRBJ1-4, with D perhaps TRBD1 (6 bases). CDR1 is SGHDT and CDR2 is YYEEEE in the germline V gene. Trimming left V 1 base short and J 0 bases short, with 13 bases between. This CDR3 region has 17 residues.

This clone came up once. This sequence joins TRBV6-6 and TRBJ1-4; 11 positions match TRBD1. This CDR3 comprises 15 residues. From germline, CDR1 is MNHNY and CDR2 SVGAGI (reference sequence). The trim removed 6 bases at V and 3 bases at J, leaving 3 bases unmatched. The CDR3 sequence: CASRGTGGPNEKLFF. CDR3 coding DNA: TGTGCCAGCAGGGGGACAGGGGGTCCTAATGAAAAACTGTTTTTT.

The chain couples TRBV28 to TRBJ1-1; D remains ambiguous. Germline V gene lookup returns CDR1 MDHEN and CDR2 SYDVKM. Trimming took off 5 bases at V and 5 bases at J, with 15 bases between the two ends. This CDR3 region has 14 residues. The CDR3 region has the DNA TGTGCCAGCAGTGTCTTGACTGGAAATACTGAAGCTTTCTTT. This encodes CASSVLTGNTEAFF.

In this sample, this clone turned up once. The junction shows a germline mismatch at one end, possibly a read error. The chain uses TRBV6-1 and TRBJ1-6, with D maybe TRBD1 (5 bases). Germline V lookup: CDR1 MNHNS, CDR2 SASEGT. The CDR3 spans 13 residues. CDR3 region: CASGDSYNSPLHF. Written as DNA, the CDR3 is TGTGCCAGCGGTGACAGCTATAATTCACCCCTCCACTTT.

The chain uses TRBV27 and TRBJ2-1, with 11 positions matching TRBD2. The CDR3 is made up of 13 amino acids. J lost 7 bases, V lost 6 bases, and 2 bases had no gene match. The germline V gene has CDR1 MNHEY and CDR2 SMNVEV (reference sequence). The CDR3, as DNA: TGTGCCAGCAGGCTAGCGGGAGGAAATGAGCAGTTCTTC. Protein: CASRLAGGNEQFF.

V is TRBV6-2 or TRBV6-3 and J is TRBJ1-3; 7 nucleotides align to TRBD1. V was pared by 5 bases and J by 5 bases, with 3 bases of the junction left unmatched. The germline gives CDR1 MNHEY, CDR2 SVGEGT. The CDR3 loop spans 13 amino acids. CDR3 sequence reads: CASSRDRRNTIYF. The CDR3 bases are TGTGCCAGCAGTCGGGACAGACGAAACACCATATATTTT.

The CDR3: CASSQMSVDYGYTF. CDR3 in DNA: TGTGCCAGCAGCCAAATGTCGGTTGACTATGGCTACACCTTC. The rearrangement links TRBV3-1 (or the pseudogene TRBV3-2) to TRBJ1-2; the D is unclear. The ends were cut back, 2 bases at V and 3 bases at J, with 10 bases in the middle. This CDR3 comprises 14 residues. Germline V lookup: CDR1 LGHDT, CDR2 YNNKEL (reference sequence).

The V gene is TRBV6-2 or TRBV6-3, the J gene TRBJ2-7, with D hard to call. Germline V gene data show CDR1 as MNHEY and CDR2 as SVGEGT. The CDR3 is made up of 11 amino acids. V dropped 2 bases and J dropped 7 bases, with 6 bases sitting between them. CDR3 DNA sequence: TGTGCCAGCAGTTACCTTGAGGAGCAGTACTTC. It yields the protein CASSYLEEQYF.

V is TRBV2 and J is TRBJ1-5, with D possibly TRBD1 on 5 matching bases. CDR3 length: 15 amino acids. Looked up from germline, CDR1 is SNHLY and CDR2 is FYNNEI. Trimming took 3 bases from V and 3 from J, leaving 12 bases between them. The CDR3 DNA reads TGTGCCAGCAGTGATCGGGGGGGATACAATCAGCCCCAGCATTTT. Translating it yields CASSDRGGYNQPQHF.

The rearrangement uses TRBV27 and TRBJ1-3; no definite D call. The CDR3 sequence is 18 residues long. The V and J ends lost 2 bases and 0 bases respectively, with 17 bases between them. Germline V gives CDR1 MNHEY, CDR2 SMNVEV (reference sequence). CDR3 sequence: CASSLNFAGLSSGNTIYF. The CDR3, as DNA: TGTGCCAGCAGTTTAAATTTTGCGGGTTTAAGCTCTGGAAACACCATATATTTT.

V is TRBV10-3 and J is TRBJ1-2; D is unclear. Trimming removed 2 bases at V and 4 bases at J, with 11 bases between. The germline V gene has CDR1 ENHRY and CDR2 SYGVKD. The CDR3 totals 14 residues. This CDR3 is CAISEVPGSYGYTF. CDR3 in DNA: TGTGCCATCAGTGAGGTACCGGGGAGCTATGGCTACACCTTC.

The gene calls are TRBV18 and TRBJ2-3; D gene ambiguous. CDR3 length: 13 amino acids. V dropped 2 bases and J dropped 4 bases, with 7 bases sitting between them. CDR1 is KGHSH and CDR2 is LQKENI in the germline V gene. The CDR3 sequence: CASSPLSADTQYF. The CDR3 nucleotides are TGTGCCAGCTCACCATTGTCGGCAGATACGCAGTATTTT. Variable domain in full (rest from reference TRBV18 and TRBJ2-3): NAGVMQNPRHLVRRRGQEARLRCSPMKGHSHVYWYRQLPEEGLKFMVYLQKENIIDESGMPKERFSAEFPKEGPSILRIQQVVRGDSAAYFCASSPLSADTQYFGPGTRLTVL.

V and J are TRBV7-8 and TRBJ2-1; a weak D match, TRBD1 (5 bases). Germline V gene sequence: CDR1 SGHVS, CDR2 FQNEAQ. Deletions cut 4 bases from V and 3 bases from J, with 13 bases between. The CDR3 contains 15 residues. CDR3 region: CASSWQGNLYNEQFF. DNA for the CDR3: TGTGCCAGCAGCTGGCAGGGTAATCTCTACAATGAGCAGTTCTTC.

CDR3 protein: CASSRGGWAPLHF. For the CDR3, the DNA is TGTGCCAGCAGTCGAGGGGGCTGGGCACCCCTCCACTTT. The chain joins TRBV27 to TRBJ1-6; 7 bases agree with TRBD1. V lost 5 bases, J lost 11 bases, and 6 bases stayed unmatched. CDR1 is MNHEY and CDR2 is SMNVEV in the germline V gene (reference sequence). This CDR3 has 13 amino acids.

The rearrangement joins TRBV7-2 to TRBJ1-2; 11 positions match TRBD1. CDR3 length: 13 residues. Looked up from germline, CDR1 is SGHTA and CDR2 is FQGNSA. With V trimmed by 6 bases and J by 5 bases, 2 bases remained unmatched. The CDR3 protein is CASRGQGVYGYTF. CDR3 bases: TGTGCCAGCAGGGGACAGGGGGTGTATGGCTACACCTTC. Combining the CDR3 with reference TRBV7-2 and TRBJ1-2 gives the whole variable domain GAGVSQSPSNKVTEKGKDVELRCDPISGHTALYWYRQSLGQGLEFLIYFQGNSAPDKSGLPSDRFSAERTGGSVSTLTIQRTQQEDSAVYLCASRGQGVYGYTFGSGTRLTVV.

V usage is TRBV7-8 and J usage is TRBJ1-1, with 7 bases that match TRBD1. V lost 5 bases and J lost 7; bases outside the gene matches: 7. The CDR3 sequence is 13 residues long. Germline CDR1 and CDR2: SGHVS and FQNEAQ. CDR3: CASSQRQGGEAFF. In DNA form, the CDR3 reads TGTGCCAGCAGCCAACGACAGGGTGGTGAAGCTTTCTTT.

The rearrangement links TRBV7-8 to TRBJ1-2; 8 positions match TRBD1. Germline CDR1 and CDR2: SGHVS and FQNEAQ. This CDR3 is 14 amino acids long. V gave up 0 bases and J gave up 3 bases; unmatched junction bases: 0. The CDR3 loop is CASSLADRDYGYTF. The CDR3 DNA is TGTGCCAGCAGCTTAGCGGACAGGGACTATGGCTACACCTTC. Combining the CDR3 with reference TRBV7-8 and TRBJ1-2 gives the whole variable domain GAGVSQSPRYKVAKRGQDVALRCDPISGHVSLFWYQQALGQGPEFLTYFQNEAQLDKSGLPSDRFFAERPEGSVSTLKIQRTQQEDSAVYLCASSLADRDYGYTFGSGTRLTVV.

This chain uses TRBV5-6 with TRBJ1-2, with a tentative D call TRBD1 (6 bases). Trimming shortened V by 0 bases and J by 4 bases, and 13 bases separated the two germline ends. The V gene's germline CDR1 is SGHDT and CDR2 YYEEEE. The CDR3 runs 15 residues. The CDR3 loop reads CASSLGDIRGYGYTF. The CDR3 DNA sequence: TGTGCCAGCAGCTTGGGAGACATCAGGGGCTATGGCTACACCTTC.

The chain combines TRBV7-2 with TRBJ1-4; no firm D call. There are 16 residues in the CDR3. Trimming took off 1 base at V and 0 bases at J, with 9 bases between the two ends. The V gene's germline CDR1 is SGHTA and CDR2 FQGNSA. The CDR3 spells CASSLESSATNEKLFF. DNA for the CDR3: TGTGCCAGCAGCTTAGAGAGTTCTGCAACTAATGAAAAACTGTTTTTT. The full variable domain, completed using reference TRBV7-2 and TRBJ1-4, is GAGVSQSPSNKVTEKGKDVELRCDPISGHTALYWYRQSLGQGLEFLIYFQGNSAPDKSGLPSDRFSAERTGGSVSTLTIQRTQQEDSAVYLCASSLESSATNEKLFFGSGTQLSVL.

The V and J genes are TRBV13 and TRBJ2-2; 8 bases match TRBD1. Germline V gene lookup returns CDR1 PRHDT and CDR2 FYEKMQ (reference sequence). This CDR3 spans 20 amino acids. J was trimmed by 0 bases and V by 2 bases; bases with no gene match: 14. The CDR3 is CASSLMGQVVSGTNTGELFF. CDR3 sequence (DNA): TGTGCCAGCAGCTTAATGGGACAGGTGGTAAGTGGGACGAACACCGGGGAGCTGTTTTTT.

The genes are TRBV5-8 and TRBJ2-7, with TRBD1 matching over 7 bases. The germline CDR1 and CDR2 sequences are SGHTS and YDEGEE. The V and J ends lost 5 bases and 2 bases, in that order; junction bases with no gene match: 4. CDR3 length equals 13 residues. The CDR3 DNA follows: TGTGCCAGCAGGAACAGGGGCACCTACGAGCAGTACTTC. Residues: CASRNRGTYEQYF. Complete variable domain (other parts from reference TRBV5-8 and TRBJ2-7): EAGVTQSPTHLIKTRGQQATLRCSPISGHTSVYWYQQALGLGLQFLLWYDEGEERNRGNFPPRFSGRQFPNYSSELNVNALELEDSALYLCASRNRGTYEQYFGPGTRLTVT.

V is TRBV5-3 and J is TRBJ2-5, with D possibly being TRBD2 (6 bases). TRBV5-3 is known as an ORF, though its function is uncertain. V shed 10 bases and J shed 2 bases, with 21 bases lying between them. CDR3 length: 15 residues. The CDR3 nucleotides are TGTGCCGGTGGTCCGGGAGTTCGAGAGCAAGAGACCCAGTACTTC. Its translation: CAGGPGVREQETQYF.

The chain combines TRBV28 with TRBJ1-6; perhaps TRBD1 as D (5 bases). The V end was cut by 3 bases, the J end by 5 bases, with 14 bases between. Germline V gives CDR1 MDHEN, CDR2 SYDVKM. The CDR3 spans 16 residues. The CDR3 is CASSFRGRGDNSPLHF. CDR3 DNA: TGTGCCAGCAGTTTTCGGGGCCGCGGGGATAATTCACCCCTCCACTTT.

The rearrangement uses TRBV19 and TRBJ2-7; D is possibly TRBD2 (6 bases). CDR1 LNHDA and CDR2 SQIVND come from the germline V gene (reference sequence). Trimming pared 6 bases from V and 3 bases from J, leaving 18 bases between. This CDR3 is 15 amino acids long. The CDR3 DNA sequence: TGTGCCAGTAGGTTTACTTTCGGGAGCGTCTACGAGCAGTACTTC. Protein sequence: CASRFTFGSVYEQYF.